This T cell receptor (beta chain) was identified during a study of shared clonotypes between healthy human individuals. Looking at the study overall: In total, the donors were a couple of women and a few men aged 18 to 49. Per donor, three plates held CD4 naive cells, three held CD4 memory, two held CD8 naive and one held CD8 memory.

CDR1 and CDR2 from the germline V gene are KGHSH and LQKENI. The V segment lost 2 bases and the J segment 2 bases; nucleotides outside the gene matches: 5. There are 17 residues in the CDR3. For this clone: Its antigen is not identified.

The protocol was immunoSEQ multiplex PCR, while the TCRdb copy is restricted to in-frame clones and leaves out a portion. The sample shows 650,000 to 800,000 clones, 92% of them seen only once. The study's findings and limits: The sharing of about 5% of naive CD4 clonotypes was seen across a few donors.

Naive-designated CD8 cells lacked CD45RO, were positively enriched for CCR7, and omitted terminally differentiated effector memory CD45RA+ cells. Adult donors, all healthy and HIV-negative, had no recent acute infections or vaccinations. V and J are TRBV18 and TRBJ2-6, with 8 bases identical to TRBD1. The clonotype originates from a man aged 30 to 39 in good health. Sequenced material: naive CD8+ T cells sorted from blood. The CDR3 is CASSPNRGNAGANVLTF. For the CDR3, the DNA is TGTGCCAGCTCACCAAACAGGGGGAACGCTGGGGCCAACGTCCTGACTTTC.